This T cell receptor (beta chain) was sequenced for a study of vaccination and CD4 T cells after COVID-19. The overall study: Diagnosis preceded the drawing of post-COVID samples by a median approximately 110 days (range 35 to 161). Sample collection from a few convalescent patients took place at day 14 and days 161 to 241 post-vaccination.

Time point given: late sampling 161 to 241 days after vaccination in a few convalescent patients. Treatment indicated: approximately 11-day PBMC culture with coronavirus spike peptide pools or control peptides (ViraFEST assay). Wells contained roughly 2 million PBMCs each, and these were cultured with around 10 IU/ml IL-2 and approximately 10 ug/ml peptide pools. This clonotype occurred a few times. The antigen remains unidentified. Once obtained from cultured CD4+ T cells, the DNA was sequenced using the Oncomine TCR Beta short-read assay. A single record per CDR3 protein comes from TCRdb applying MiXCR to the PCR reads. The repertoire holds around 23,000 distinct CDR3 sequences, with approximately 32% as singletons. The CDR3 covers 12 residues. Per germline, CDR1 SQVTM and CDR2 ANQGSEA. Trimming took off 4 bases at V and 7 bases at J, with 13 bases between the two ends.

V and J are TRBV29-1 and TRBJ2-5; D assignment may be TRBD1 or TRBD2 (5 bases each). The sequencing used CD4+ T cells from blood, cultured in vitro, collected about 7 months after SARS-CoV-2 vaccination. The receptor comes from a human donor who had recovered from COVID-19. The CDR3 bases are TGCAGCGTTGCCACCGGGGCAGGGACCCAGTACTTC. Protein: CSVATGAGTQYF.